This T cell receptor (beta chain) was sequenced for a study of shared clonotypes between healthy human individuals. Only in-frame clones appear in the TCRdb table, and some are missing; sequencing was by immunoSEQ multiplex PCR. The data contain roughly 2,300,000 clones, around 90% of them seen just once; the ten biggest clones take up approximately 0.39%. V lost 3 bases and J 8 bases, leaving 26 bases between the germline ends. The CDR3 extends over 17 amino acids. Germline V gives CDR1 SGHRS, CDR2 YFSETQ. The source of this sequence is a man aged 18 to 30 in good health. Some clones in this sample may be carry-over from other donors' samples. V and J are TRBV5-1 and TRBJ1-1; maybe TRBD1 (6 bases). What was sequenced was naive CD4+ T cells from PBMCs. Sample subset: CD45RA+ positively selected. Here the CDR3 reads CASSSGVVRAGQSEAFF. CDR3 DNA sequence: TGCGCCAGCAGCTCGGGGGTTGTCAGGGCGGGACAAAGCGAAGCTTTCTTT. Variable domain in full (rest from reference TRBV5-1 and TRBJ1-1): KAGVTQTPRYLIKTRGQQVTLSCSPISGHRSVSWYQQTPGQGLQFLFEYFSETQRNKGNFPGRFSGRQFSNSRSEMNVSTLELGDSALYLCASSSGVVRAGQSEAFFGQGTRLTVV.